What follows describes a single TCR beta chain. The antigen is unknown. The sample originates from a study of PD-1 blockade in classical Hodgkin lymphoma. Study results and limitations: The authors have not defined what causes the repertoire differences, possibly disease activity or prior therapy. Reports indicated that newly diagnosed patients had lower baseline TCR diversity than healthy donors did. Unlike CD8+ TCR diversity, which did not rise significantly by C4D1, CD4+ TCR diversity did.

The time point: cycle 4 day 1 (C4D1), after about 6 weeks of nivolumab. Autologous stem cell transplantation was followed by relapse in every patient, and brentuximab vedotin exposure varied. The assay was immunoSEQ multiplex PCR, and TCRdb's table has in-frame clones only and misses some. Among under 30,000 clones listed, roughly 80% were seen once. Germline CDR1 reads SNHLY; CDR2 reads FYNNEI. This CDR3 is 12 amino acids long. V was trimmed by 8 bases and J by 3 bases, leaving 10 bases between them. V is TRBV2 and J is TRBJ2-5, with D possibly being TRBD2 (6 bases). The sequence was collected from a human donor with classical Hodgkin lymphoma. The specimen comprised peripheral blood mononuclear cells (PBMCs), sampled before the fourth cycle of nivolumab. The CDR3 bases are TGTGCCAGCGCGGAGCGGGAAGAGACCCAGTACTTC. It yields the protein CASAEREETQYF.